This T cell receptor (beta chain) came from a study of blood T cell repertoires in COVID-19. Libraries were prepared by immunoSEQ multiplex PCR; TCRdb keeps only in-frame clonotypes and omits some of them. This repertoire shows some 140,000 clones, roughly 82% found once; its top ten account for approximately 14%. CDR3 length equals 14 residues. CDR1 and CDR2 from the germline V gene are MNHEY and SMNVEV (reference sequence). The ends lost 8 bases at V and 2 bases at J; junction bases unmatched: 4. Sequencing was done on a sample of peripheral blood. This rearrangement joins TRBV27 to TRBJ1-5; 9 positions agree with TRBD1. This TCR was recovered from a man aged 80 or over with acute or convalescent COVID-19. The DNA for the CDR3 is TGTGCCAGCTCCAGGACAGGGGGCAATCAGCCCCAGCATTTT. Protein: CASSRTGGNQPQHF.